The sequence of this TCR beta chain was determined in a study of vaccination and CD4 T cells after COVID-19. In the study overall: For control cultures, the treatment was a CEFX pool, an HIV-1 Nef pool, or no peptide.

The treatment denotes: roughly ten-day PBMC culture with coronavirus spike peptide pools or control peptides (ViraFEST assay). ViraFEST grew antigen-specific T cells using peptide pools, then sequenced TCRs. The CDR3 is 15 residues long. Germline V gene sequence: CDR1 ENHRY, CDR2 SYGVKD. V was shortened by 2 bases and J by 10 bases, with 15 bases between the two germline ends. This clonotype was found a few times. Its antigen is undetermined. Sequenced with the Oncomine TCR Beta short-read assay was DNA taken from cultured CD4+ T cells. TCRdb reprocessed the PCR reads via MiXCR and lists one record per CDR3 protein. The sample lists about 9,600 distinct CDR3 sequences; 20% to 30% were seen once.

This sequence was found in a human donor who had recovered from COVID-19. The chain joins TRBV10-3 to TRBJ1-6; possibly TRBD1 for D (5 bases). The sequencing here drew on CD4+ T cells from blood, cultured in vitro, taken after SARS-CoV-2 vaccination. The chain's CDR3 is CAISEGEGMGSPLHF. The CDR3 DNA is TGTGCCATCAGTGAGGGGGAGGGGATGGGCTCACCCCTCCACTTT.